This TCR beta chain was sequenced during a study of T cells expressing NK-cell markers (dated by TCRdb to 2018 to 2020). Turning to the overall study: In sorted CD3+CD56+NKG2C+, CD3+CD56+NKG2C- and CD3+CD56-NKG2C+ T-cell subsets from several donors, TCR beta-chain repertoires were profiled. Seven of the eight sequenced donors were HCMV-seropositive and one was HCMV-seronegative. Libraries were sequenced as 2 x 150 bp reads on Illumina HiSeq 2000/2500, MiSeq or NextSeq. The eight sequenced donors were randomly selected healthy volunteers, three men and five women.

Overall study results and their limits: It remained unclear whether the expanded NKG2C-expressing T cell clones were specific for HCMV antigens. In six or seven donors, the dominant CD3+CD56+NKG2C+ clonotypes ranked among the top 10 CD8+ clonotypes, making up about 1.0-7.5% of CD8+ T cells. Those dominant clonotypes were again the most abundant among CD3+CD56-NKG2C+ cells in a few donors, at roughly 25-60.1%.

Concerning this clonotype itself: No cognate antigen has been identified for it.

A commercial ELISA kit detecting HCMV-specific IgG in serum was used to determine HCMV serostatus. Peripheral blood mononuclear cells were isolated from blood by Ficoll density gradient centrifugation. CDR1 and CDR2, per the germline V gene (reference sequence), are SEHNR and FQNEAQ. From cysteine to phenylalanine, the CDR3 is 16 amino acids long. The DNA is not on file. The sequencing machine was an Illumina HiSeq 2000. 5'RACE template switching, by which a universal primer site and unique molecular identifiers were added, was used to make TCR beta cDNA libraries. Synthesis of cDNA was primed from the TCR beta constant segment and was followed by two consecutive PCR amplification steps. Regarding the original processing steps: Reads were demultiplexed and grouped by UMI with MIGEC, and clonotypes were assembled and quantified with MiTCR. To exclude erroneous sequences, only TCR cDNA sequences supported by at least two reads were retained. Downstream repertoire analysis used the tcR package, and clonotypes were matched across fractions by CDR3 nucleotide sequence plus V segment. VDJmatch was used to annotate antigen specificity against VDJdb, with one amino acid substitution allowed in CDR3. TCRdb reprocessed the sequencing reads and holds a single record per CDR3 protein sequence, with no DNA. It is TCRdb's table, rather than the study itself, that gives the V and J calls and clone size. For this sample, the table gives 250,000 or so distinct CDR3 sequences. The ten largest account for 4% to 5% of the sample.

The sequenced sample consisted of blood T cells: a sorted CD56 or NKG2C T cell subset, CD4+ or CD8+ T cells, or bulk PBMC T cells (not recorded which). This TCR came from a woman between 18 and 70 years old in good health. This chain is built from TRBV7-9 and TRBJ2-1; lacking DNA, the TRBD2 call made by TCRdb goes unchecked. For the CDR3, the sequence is CASSPGTSGSANEQFF.